Here is one TCR beta chain with its context. Its antigen is undetermined. This record belongs to a study of T cells in pancreatic ductal adenocarcinoma. The study's findings and limits: Compared with tumor, blood showed more total productive templates and around 8-fold more clonotypes. The resected cohort was biased toward the minority with early-stage disease. Comparisons of tumor and blood clonality may show falsely lower tumor diversity. No significant tumor-blood clonality difference; means were about 0.1 and 0.065.

No neoadjuvant therapy was given to the selected pancreatic ductal adenocarcinoma patients before their surgery. Data came from immunoSEQ multiplex PCR; TCRdb stores just in-frame clones and leaves some out. The table lists approximately 97,000 clones, nearly 95% of them singletons. Germline CDR1 and CDR2: MGHRA and YSYEKL. This CDR3 has 17 residues. V was pared by 0 bases and J by 2 bases, with 17 bases between. The sequenced sample was PBMCs. This sequence joins TRBV4-1 and TRBJ2-7, with TRBD1 as a possible D gene (7 bases). This clonotype originated in a human donor with pancreatic ductal adenocarcinoma. For the CDR3, the DNA is TGCGCCAGCAGCCAAGACAGCCAGGGGGGAATAACCTACGAGCAGTACTTC. Translating it yields CASSQDSQGGITYEQYF.